What follows describes a single T cell receptor beta chain. The antigen this receptor binds is unknown. There are no base qualities to consult, and no much larger clone falls within one base. This entry belongs to a study of cytomegalovirus exposure and HLA in healthy donors (dated by TCRdb to the late 2010s). Study-wide context: An earlier analysis of several hundred of the donors reported about 260 Gb of sequence data and 117 million unique TCR beta sequences obtained from around 170 million T cells. Four to six DR-DQ haplotypes were handled as single units for association and clustering, since linkage in the cohort was strong. In an earlier analysis of roughly 580 of the donors, high-throughput TCR beta sequencing was used to judge whether each TCR beta V gene segment behaved as functional or pseudogenic. Roughly 300 gigabases of sequencing data and approximately 91 million unique TCR sequences made up an early release that covered fewer than 650 HLA-typed donors. Every repertoire in the discovery cohort had been generated on one and the same sequencing platform. In a later analysis, previously published TCR beta repertoires from about 640 donors were re-analyzed and high-resolution HLA genotyping was added so that TCR occurrence patterns could be studied. In a later genetic analysis, genome-wide SNP genotypes for about three fifths of the roughly 670 donors were used, and that subset was treated as a discovery cohort. The genetic ancestry cluster associated with self-reported Caucasian donors included around four fifths of the approximately 430 genotyped donors. The T cell repertoires of some 670 subjects were profiled by immunosequencing and related to cytomegalovirus serostatus. The study aimed to test whether signatures of past pathogen exposure could be identified by cataloging public T cell receptors. Donor age, sex, ethnicity and CMV serostatus were compiled alongside the repertoire data. To predict cytomegalovirus infection status, the study combined high-throughput TCR immunosequencing, statistical association of individual TCRs with disease status, and machine learning. Typing coverage differed by locus: A, B, C, DRB1 and DQB1 were typed in roughly 620-630 donors, DQA1 in 500 to 550, DPA1 in around 600, and DPB1 in roughly 450. A separate validation cohort of about 110 different subjects was used in addition to the roughly 670-subject first cohort. HLA typing covered class I and class II loci at four-digit resolution. On average, roughly 200,000 unique TCR beta nucleotide sequences were sequenced per donor among a few hundred genotyped donors of the cohort, with roughly 18% of those sequences being non-productive. Rather than using new phenotypic data, the later analysis identified candidate immune exposures from TCR beta sequences and from how often those sequences occurred across donors. What the research found in general, with its limitations: In a later analysis, the rate of TCR association differed among HLA loci, with DRB1 alleles having the most associated TCRs and HLA-C alleles having the fewest. In a later analysis, HLA-associated TCR beta chains showed more clonal expansion and lower generation probabilities than non-associated chains that were equally common. The authors suggested that the approach could potentially be extended to other disease states and immunological phenotypes. Correlated functional status among segregating V segments might be attributable to linkage disequilibrium, but an unknown experimental factor could not be ruled out. A cluster of highly shared sequence variants was judged likely to be a technical artifact of the sequencing pipeline. The classifier was reported to diagnose cytomegalovirus status with high specificity and sensitivity in both the original cohort and the validation cohort. Specific HLA alleles were associated with roughly 16,000 TCR beta sequences at a false discovery rate of 0.05 in a later analysis. The presence/absence analyses assumed that sequencing depth was roughly uniform across donors, and that assumption may not be true. Strong co-occurrence of HLA alleles, especially DR and DQ, made assigning TCR associations to individual alleles difficult. The earlier analysis of approximately 560 of the donors excluded some 15 rarely observed V segments, including chromosome 9 orphons, because counts were too low. V-gene and J-gene trimming of TCR beta chains was associated with a missense DCLRE1C variant in a later genetic analysis, and the association was replicated in an independent cohort. In a later genetic analysis, fewer N-insertions in productive TCRs were reported among donors in an Asian-associated ancestry cluster than the roughly 670-donor mean. A few of the identified cytomegalovirus-associated TCR beta chains were confirmed in vitro to be specific for cytomegalovirus antigens. Broadly in line with IMGT annotations, most TCR beta V segments showed up in productive rearrangements about 87% or about 30% of the time in an earlier analysis of 450 to 750 of the donors. In a later analysis, several top co-occurrence clusters were reported to appear linked to parvovirus B19, influenza, CMV and Epstein-Barr virus. Most CMV-associated TCR beta chains appeared to be HLA-restricted in a later analysis, and the HLA associations seemed to be driven largely by CMV exposure. Because the 87-base-pair reads could not distinguish some IMGT-functional V segments, including TRBV6-2 and TRBV6-3, those segments were excluded. Across donors, most TCR sequences were observed very rarely, whereas some public TCRs were present in many individuals. A further reported finding was that TCR beta sequences accurately predicted the HLA-A and HLA-B alleles for most subjects in the first cohort. Because HLA typing was missing for some donors at each locus, association tests included only the typed subset. For the cohort, immune exposure information was limited to CMV serostatus. The study listed 150 to 200 TCR beta chains as associated with cytomegalovirus. In this cohort, only TCR beta chains were sequenced, and detectable features were limited by the absence of alpha or paired-chain data.

Library creation used the immunoSEQ multiplex PCR assay. For the multiplex PCR, a mixture combining 60 forward primers for TCR Vbeta segments and 13 reverse primers for TCR Jbeta segments was used. A multiplex PCR assay on genomic DNA amplified the CDR3 region of rearranged TCR beta genes. The Illumina HiSeq System was used to sequence the amplified TCR beta libraries as 87-base-pair reads. In the source study's methods: Across the 666 repertoires, a later analysis counted tens of millions of unique TCR beta chains, around 11 million of which were shared by at least two donors. A nearest-neighbor algorithm error-corrected the raw reads and collapsed the reads into unique sequences, merging closely related sequences to remove PCR and sequencing errors. To assign V, D and J gene segments, CDR3 sequences were aligned to IMGT reference sequences. For a sequence to be retained, a match of at least six nucleotides was required to both a V gene segment and a J gene segment. Rearrangements were called productive when the CDR3 lacked stop codons and stayed in frame with V and J; all others were non-productive. Following IMGT convention, CDR3 was defined as the stretch from the second conserved V-encoded cysteine up to the conserved J-encoded phenylalanine. In an earlier analysis of some 550 of the donors, sequences lacking an unambiguous match to a single V gene segment were excluded. In an earlier analysis of approximately 590 of the donors, V segments were called functional above 56.7% productive rearrangements and were called segregating when the between-donor standard deviation exceeded 5%. A statistical classification framework was built for diagnosing cytomegalovirus status from the catalog of TCR beta chain sequences. In a later analysis, V and J genes were assigned by comparing TCR nucleotide sequences against IMGT/GENE-DB human TR gene sequences. A later analysis assigned CDR3 sequences and most-parsimonious VDJ recombination scenarios with the TCRdist pipeline. A later analysis defined each TCR beta chain by its CDR3 amino acid sequence plus V-gene family, and excluded reads lacking a unique V-gene family. As a way to deal with suspected cross-contamination and a sequencing artifact, a later analysis dropped 640 or so nucleotide sequences that were highly shared and had low generation probability. A later analysis calculated a clonal expansion index for each public chain from normalized within-repertoire ranks of inferred template counts. Generation probabilities in a later analysis came from a VDJ recombination model fitted to out-of-frame rearrangements, and those results were checked against IGoR. Hypergeometric tests were used in a later analysis to score TCR-TCR, TCR-HLA and TCR-CMV co-occurrence, with a repertoire-size bias correction applied to the TCR pairs. False discovery rates were estimated in a later analysis by permuting HLA or CMV assignments 20 times. In a later analysis, co-occurring TCRs were grouped using DBSCAN, with TCRdist sequence similarity added in when clustering inside HLA-allele-positive subsets. Co-occurrence clustering excluded repertoires with fewer than 30,000 or more than 120,000 public chains, plus five with anomalous nucleotide sharing. TCRdb limited this immuneACCESS table to in-frame rearrangements with V and J called. A share of clones is missing; checked studies link under half to unresolved V genes, and the rest is unexplained. D and trimming come from the DNA, and the V and J calls and clone size come from that table. For this sample the table gives around 170,000 clones, of which around 80% were detected only once. The ten largest account for 0.69% of the sample.

The cohort comprised fewer than 700 healthy bone marrow donors. Cohort members were all nominally healthy when sampled, although unrecorded immune exposures were likely present. The donor was CMV seronegative and belonged to the group of 320 or so seronegative cohort members. A peripheral blood sample was collected from each donor, and TCR beta sequencing was performed on peripheral blood mononuclear cells. Genomic DNA extraction from the blood cell samples was performed with the Qiagen DNeasy Blood Extraction Kit. CDR1 MNHEY and CDR2 SMNVEV are derived from the germline V gene (reference sequence). The germline ends are 8 bases apart after V is trimmed by 1 base and J by 5 bases. The CDR3 numbers 14 residues from cysteine through phenylalanine. The kept DNA is CDR3 alone, 42 bases in frame from the first base.

This receptor was taken from a woman aged 40 to 55 in good health and CMV-seronegative. The chain links TRBV27 with TRBJ1-4; the D gene is perhaps TRBD1, from 6 matching bases. What was sequenced was PBMCs. The nucleotide sequence is given as TGTGCCAGCAGTTTATATGGACAGAATGAAAAACTGTTTTTT. This encodes CASSLYGQNEKLFF.